The clone carrying this T cell receptor (beta chain) was recorded a few times. The antigen is unknown. The record originates from a study of cytomegalovirus exposure and HLA in healthy donors. Looking at the study overall: Early released data had about 85 million unique TCRs, all coming from HLA-typed donors.

Study outcomes and limitations: The presence/absence work took it that sequencing depth was about the same across donors. HLA-A and HLA-B allele assignments for most subjects were reportedly predicted accurately using TCR beta sequences. Rare TCR sequences dominated, though some public TCRs recurred in many donors.

Use of 60 Vbeta and 13 Jbeta primers characterized the PCR. Repertoires were generated with immunoSEQ multiplex PCR, while TCRdb's copy carries only in-frame clones and drops some. The sample lists around 100,000 clones, less than 80% occurring once. The CDR3 sequence is 12 residues long. CDR1 and CDR2 (germline): GTSNPN, SVGIG (reference sequence). V was clipped by 4 bases and J by 7 bases, with 10 bases between them. The sample comprised PBMCs. The rearrangement joins TRBV30 to TRBJ2-2; maybe TRBD2 (5 bases). The origin of this receptor is a woman aged 40 to 49 in good health and CMV-seronegative. The CDR3, as DNA: TGTGCCTGGACCCGGGGTATCGGGGAGCTGTTTTTT. This encodes CAWTRGIGELFF. Together with reference TRBV30 and TRBJ2-2, the CDR3 gives the full variable domain: SQTIHQWPATLVQPVGSPLSLECTVEGTSNPNLYWYRQAAGRGLQLLFYSVGIGQISSEVPQNLSASRPQDRQFILSSKKLLLSDSGFYLCAWTRGIGELFFGEGSRLTVL.